This T cell receptor beta chain was recorded in a study of T cell responses to AZD1222 COVID-19 vaccine. CDR1 is MNHNS and CDR2 is SASEGT in the germline V gene. CDR3 size: 13 residues. This clone turned up a few times. Its ends do not fully match the called genes, so a read error is possible. The repertoire was sequenced with immunoSEQ multiplex PCR; TCRdb's copy has only in-frame clones and lacks some. The sample has tens of thousands of clones; around 93% are singletons. V gene TRBV6-1 combines with J gene TRBJ1-1; no clear D gene. The TCR comes from an adult who received the AZD1222 COVID-19 vaccine. This specimen consisted of peripheral blood, obtained 28 days after the second AZD1222 dose. The CDR3, as DNA: TGTGCCAGCAGGGAAGAGGTGAGGGCTGAAGCTTTCTTT. Its protein is CASREEVRAEAFF.